The subject of this entry is one T cell receptor (beta chain). Its antigen is unidentified. This entry comes from a study of siplizumab effects on memory and regulatory T cells. Study-level results: A major contribution to the alloresponse seemed to be made by naive T cells, which seemed more diverse than memory cells. In controls, 25% to 30% of mappable alloreactive CD4+ clones were Treg-derived on average, versus 68.8% with siplizumab.

Germline V gene data show CDR1 as SEHNR and CDR2 as FQNEAQ (reference sequence). The CDR3 contains 12 residues. Deletions cut 9 bases from V and 4 bases from J, with 10 bases between. The table came from immunoSEQ multiplex PCR; TCRdb's copy has only in-frame clones and leaves some out. The sample holds some 120,000 clones, 94% seen once. The genes are TRBV7-9 and TRBJ2-1; TRBD1 or TRBD2 may be the D gene (6 bases each). The sample comprised non-Treg CD4+ T cells sorted from blood. The clonotype was recovered from a human donor in good health. CDR3 amino acids: CASGGPYNEQFF. The CDR3 nucleotides are TGTGCCAGTGGGGGGCCATACAATGAGCAGTTCTTC.